The T cell receptor (beta chain) under discussion was sequenced for a study of technical replicates of blood from a few donors. V lost 4 bases and J 3 bases, leaving 13 bases between the germline ends. The V gene's germline CDR1 is SGHRS and CDR2 YFSETQ. The CDR3 extends over 14 amino acids. Clones were read by immunoSEQ multiplex PCR, and TCRdb kept only the in-frame ones, dropping some. In the table there are 81,000 or so clones, just over 95% of which are singletons. This TCR derives from a human donor in good health. Sequenced sample: T cells isolated from PBMCs. The rearrangement uses TRBV5-1 and TRBJ2-5; D is perhaps TRBD1 (6 bases). The CDR3 bases are TGCGCCAGCAGCATCTCAACAGGGAAAGAGACCCAGTACTTC. Protein sequence: CASSISTGKETQYF.